This is a list of T cell receptor beta chains from one sample in a study of spatial heterogeneity in lung cancer. One entry per CDR3 protein results from TCRdb running MiXCR on the 5' RACE reads. The table has about 3,500 distinct CDR3 sequences, 2.5% to 3% seen once. The sequencing used normal lung tissue next to the tumor, collected at surgery. Receptor source: a female donor with early-stage non-small cell lung cancer. Each CDR3 is given with its conserved first and last residue. Fields, in order: J gene, V gene, clone size, D gene, CDR3 protein, CDR3 DNA. The D gene is left open where the match is weak. Clone size appears in some rows only: once, few, many, or a class for an expanded clone.

J gene: TRBJ2-4; V gene: TRBV4-2; clone size: many; D gene: NA; CDR3 protein: CASSQEGQGINIQYF; CDR3 DNA: TGTGCCAGCAGCCAAGAGGGTCAGGGTATTAACATTCAGTACTTC
J gene: TRBJ1-4; V gene: TRBV7-6; clone size: many; D gene: TRBD1; CDR3 protein: CASSPRTGQGEKLFF; CDR3 DNA: TGTGCCAGCAGCCCAAGAACGGGACAGGGAGAAAAACTGTTTTTT
J gene: TRBJ1-5; V gene: TRBV12-3/TRBV12-4; clone size: large; D gene: TRBD1; CDR3 protein: CASSPGQGNQPQHF; CDR3 DNA: TGTGCCAGCAGCCCCGGACAGGGCAATCAGCCCCAGCATTTT
J gene: TRBJ2-5; V gene: TRBV18; clone size: many; D gene: NA; CDR3 protein: CASSPWGAAETQYF; CDR3 DNA: TGTGCCAGCTCACCGTGGGGTGCAGCAGAGACCCAGTACTTC
J gene: TRBJ2-1; V gene: TRBV13; clone size: many; D gene: TRBD2; CDR3 protein: CASSTGTSSYNEQFF; CDR3 DNA: TGTGCCAGCAGCACCGGGACTAGCTCCTACAATGAGCAGTTCTTC
J gene: TRBJ2-2; V gene: TRBV20-1; clone size: many; D gene: NA; CDR3 protein: CSARDLTGGVTGELFF; CDR3 DNA: TGCAGTGCTAGAGATCTAACAGGGGGGGTCACCGGGGAGCTGTTTTTT
J gene: TRBJ2-7; V gene: TRBV7-2; clone size: many; D gene: NA; CDR3 protein: CASSPQFRVGEQYF; CDR3 DNA: TGTGCCAGCAGCCCCCAGTTTCGGGTAGGGGAGCAGTACTTC
J gene: TRBJ1-1; V gene: TRBV9; clone size: medium-sized; D gene: NA; CDR3 protein: CASSEDTQGMNTEAFF; CDR3 DNA: TGTGCCAGCAGCGAGGACACACAAGGAATGAACACTGAAGCTTTCTTT
J gene: TRBJ1-1; V gene: TRBV20-1; clone size: many; D gene: NA; CDR3 protein: CSASPTGDWTEAFF; CDR3 DNA: TGCAGTGCTAGTCCAACAGGAGATTGGACTGAAGCTTTCTTT
J gene: TRBJ1-1; V gene: TRBV29-1; clone size: medium-sized; D gene: TRBD1; CDR3 protein: CSAQTGVNTEAFF; CDR3 DNA: TGCAGCGCCCAGACAGGGGTGAACACTGAAGCTTTCTTT
J gene: TRBJ1-4; V gene: TRBV29-1; clone size: medium-sized; D gene: NA; CDR3 protein: CSVVQATNEKLFF; CDR3 DNA: TGCAGCGTTGTACAGGCGACTAATGAAAAACTGTTTTTT
J gene: TRBJ2-3; V gene: TRBV28; clone size: many; D gene: NA; CDR3 protein: CASSFPTATDTQYF; CDR3 DNA: TGTGCCAGCAGTTTTCCGACAGCCACAGATACGCAGTATTTT
J gene: TRBJ1-4; V gene: TRBV4-1; clone size: medium-sized; D gene: NA; CDR3 protein: CASSQGRTVNEKLFF; CDR3 DNA: TGCGCCAGCAGCCAAGGAAGGACGGTGAATGAAAAACTGTTTTTT
J gene: TRBJ1-1; V gene: TRBV29-1; clone size: medium-sized; D gene: NA; CDR3 protein: CSVFSQRNTEAFF; CDR3 DNA: TGCAGCGTTTTTTCGCAGCGAAACACTGAAGCTTTCTTT
J gene: TRBJ1-2; V gene: TRBV5-1; clone size: many; D gene: NA; CDR3 protein: CASSNGGANYGYTF; CDR3 DNA: TGCGCCAGCAGTAACGGTGGGGCAAACTATGGCTACACCTTC
J gene: TRBJ1-1; V gene: TRBV9; clone size: medium-sized; D gene: NA; CDR3 protein: CASSAQGLSFMNTEAFF; CDR3 DNA: TGTGCCAGCAGCGCACAGGGCCTATCTTTTATGAACACTGAAGCTTTCTTT
J gene: TRBJ2-7; V gene: TRBV6-6; clone size: medium-sized; D gene: NA; CDR3 protein: CASSYDREQYF; CDR3 DNA: TGTGCCAGCAGTTACGATCGCGAGCAGTACTTC
J gene: TRBJ1-5; V gene: TRBV4-2; clone size: medium-sized; D gene: NA; CDR3 protein: CASSQDGGASNQPQHF; CDR3 DNA: TGTGCCAGCAGCCAAGACGGGGGCGCTAGCAATCAGCCCCAGCATTTT
J gene: TRBJ2-7; V gene: TRBV7-9; clone size: NA; D gene: TRBD1; CDR3 protein: CASSTRQGIYEQYF; CDR3 DNA: TGTGCCAGCAGCACTAGACAGGGAATCTACGAGCAGTACTTC
J gene: TRBJ2-5; V gene: TRBV20-1; clone size: many; D gene: TRBD1; CDR3 protein: CSATPRTGFLETQYF; CDR3 DNA: TGCAGTGCTACCCCCCGGACAGGGTTCCTCGAGACCCAGTACTTC
J gene: TRBJ1-5; V gene: TRBV27; clone size: many; D gene: NA; CDR3 protein: CASSSARDGSNQPQHF; CDR3 DNA: TGTGCCAGCAGTTCCGCACGGGACGGGTCTAATCAGCCCCAGCATTTT
J gene: TRBJ2-5; V gene: TRBV5-1; clone size: many; D gene: NA; CDR3 protein: CASAAGPSTETQYF; CDR3 DNA: TGCGCCAGCGCAGCTGGGCCATCGACGGAGACCCAGTACTTC
J gene: TRBJ2-7; V gene: TRBV20-1; clone size: large; D gene: TRBD1; CDR3 protein: CSAGQAAEQYF; CDR3 DNA: TGCAGCGCCGGACAGGCTGCCGAGCAGTACTTC
J gene: TRBJ1-3; V gene: TRBV7-2; clone size: medium-sized; D gene: NA; CDR3 protein: CASSSPLGNTIYF; CDR3 DNA: TGTGCCAGCAGCTCCCCCCTTGGAAACACCATATATTTT
J gene: TRBJ1-1; V gene: TRBV30; clone size: NA; D gene: NA; CDR3 protein: CAFMGDTEAFF; CDR3 DNA: TGTGCCTTTATGGGGGACACTGAAGCTTTCTTT
J gene: TRBJ1-1; V gene: TRBV30; clone size: many; D gene: NA; CDR3 protein: CAWIRGSNTEAFF; CDR3 DNA: TGTGCCTGGATCAGGGGCTCGAACACTGAAGCTTTCTTT
J gene: TRBJ2-3; V gene: TRBV6-2/TRBV6-3; clone size: medium-sized; D gene: NA; CDR3 protein: CASSYVTSWDTQYF; CDR3 DNA: TGTGCCAGCAGTTATGTCACTAGCTGGGATACGCAGTATTTT
J gene: TRBJ1-5; V gene: TRBV12-3/TRBV12-4; clone size: medium-sized; D gene: NA; CDR3 protein: CASSFGGSNQPQHF; CDR3 DNA: TGTGCCAGCAGTTTCGGAGGGAGCAATCAGCCCCAGCATTTT
J gene: TRBJ2-1; V gene: TRBV3-1; clone size: many; D gene: NA; CDR3 protein: CASSPLAPLTFF; CDR3 DNA: TGTGCCAGCAGCCCGCTGGCTCCCCTGACGTTCTTC
J gene: TRBJ1-5; V gene: TRBV12-3/TRBV12-4; clone size: medium-sized; D gene: TRBD1; CDR3 protein: CASSSGTGDNQPQHF; CDR3 DNA: TGTGCCAGCAGTTCAGGGACAGGGGATAATCAGCCCCAGCATTTT
J gene: TRBJ2-5; V gene: TRBV4-3; clone size: few; D gene: NA; CDR3 protein: CASSQDLSTVQETQYF; CDR3 DNA: TGCGCCAGCAGCCAAGATCTTTCGACTGTCCAAGAGACCCAGTACTTC
J gene: TRBJ2-6; V gene: TRBV19; clone size: few; D gene: NA; CDR3 protein: CASSIQQVNVLTF; CDR3 DNA: TGTGCCAGTAGTATTCAACAGGTCAACGTCCTGACTTTC
J gene: TRBJ2-5; V gene: TRBV2; clone size: NA; D gene: NA; CDR3 protein: CASSVGGGSETQYF; CDR3 DNA: TGTGCCAGCAGTGTCGGAGGTGGATCTGAGACCCAGTACTTC
J gene: TRBJ2-1; V gene: TRBV4-3; clone size: many; D gene: TRBD2; CDR3 protein: CASSQDLTSGGHQFF; CDR3 DNA: TGCGCCAGCAGCCAAGATTTAACTAGCGGGGGCCACCAGTTCTTC
J gene: TRBJ1-5; V gene: TRBV5-1; clone size: large; D gene: NA; CDR3 protein: CASSLAGLDNQPQHF; CDR3 DNA: TGCGCCAGCAGCTTGGCCGGGTTGGACAATCAGCCCCAGCATTTT
J gene: TRBJ2-3; V gene: TRBV7-2; clone size: many; D gene: NA; CDR3 protein: CASSLVLGGPTDTQYF; CDR3 DNA: TGTGCCAGCAGCTTAGTACTGGGGGGGCCCACAGATACGCAGTATTTT
J gene: TRBJ2-3; V gene: TRBV4-3; clone size: many; D gene: NA; CDR3 protein: CASSQDRRWGAIPTDTQYF; CDR3 DNA: TGCGCCAGCAGCCAAGATCGTCGGTGGGGGGCCATCCCCACAGATACGCAGTATTTT
J gene: TRBJ1-2; V gene: TRBV7-9; clone size: many; D gene: TRBD1; CDR3 protein: CASTPFFTDRGAYGYTF; CDR3 DNA: TGTGCCAGCACCCCGTTTTTTACGGACAGGGGCGCGTATGGCTACACCTTC
J gene: TRBJ2-2; V gene: TRBV7-2; clone size: medium-sized; D gene: NA; CDR3 protein: CASSFNRDTGELFF; CDR3 DNA: TGTGCCAGCAGCTTTAACAGAGACACCGGGGAGCTGTTTTTT
J gene: TRBJ2-3; V gene: TRBV3-1; clone size: medium-sized; D gene: NA; CDR3 protein: CASSPIGGQHTDTQYF; CDR3 DNA: TGTGCCAGCAGCCCAATCGGCGGACAGCACACAGATACGCAGTATTTT
J gene: TRBJ2-3; V gene: TRBV24-1; clone size: medium-sized; D gene: NA; CDR3 protein: CATGGGAVGVTQYF; CDR3 DNA: TGTGCCACGGGGGGTGGCGCAGTCGGTGTTACGCAGTATTTT
J gene: TRBJ2-7; V gene: TRBV7-2; clone size: many; D gene: NA; CDR3 protein: CASSSRSGLQSQYF; CDR3 DNA: TGTGCCAGCAGCTCCCGCTCGGGACTTCAATCTCAGTACTTC
J gene: TRBJ2-6; V gene: TRBV28; clone size: many; D gene: NA; CDR3 protein: CASSLTSGANVLTF; CDR3 DNA: TGTGCCAGCAGTTTAACATCCGGGGCCAACGTCCTGACTTTC
J gene: TRBJ2-3; V gene: TRBV11-3; clone size: many; D gene: NA; CDR3 protein: CASSFGGSNTDTQYF; CDR3 DNA: TGTGCCAGCAGCTTTGGCGGGTCAAACACAGATACGCAGTATTTT
J gene: TRBJ2-1; V gene: TRBV7-8; clone size: medium-sized; D gene: TRBD1; CDR3 protein: CASREDREGEQFF; CDR3 DNA: TGTGCCAGCAGGGAGGACAGGGAAGGTGAGCAGTTCTTC
J gene: TRBJ1-1; V gene: TRBV6-2/TRBV6-3; clone size: medium-sized; D gene: NA; CDR3 protein: CASSYNSEAFF; CDR3 DNA: TGTGCCAGCAGTTACAACAGTGAAGCTTTCTTT
J gene: TRBJ1-1; V gene: TRBV29-1; clone size: many; D gene: NA; CDR3 protein: CSVEDSLNTEAFF; CDR3 DNA: TGCAGCGTTGAAGACTCACTTAACACTGAAGCTTTCTTT